This T cell receptor beta chain emerged from a study of T-cell reconstitution after alpha-beta-depleted transplantation in children. V was trimmed by 5 bases and J by 6 bases, leaving 15 bases between them. The CDR3 covers 14 residues. The sample holds many counts of this clonotype. Its matching antigen is unknown. This sample's TCRbeta library carried unique molecular identifier barcodes. TCRdb itself ran the PCR reads through MiXCR, one entry per CDR3 protein. The sample lists around 300,000 distinct CDR3 sequences, around 10% occurring once. The study's findings and limits: Expanded graft clones numbering several hundred reportedly gave rise to alpha-beta T cells about two months after transplant. From surviving recipient T cells and thymic progenitors came the high day-60 TCRbeta diversity observed in some patients. Diversity and T-cell counts at one year after transplant derived mostly from new T cells.

The rearrangement joins TRBV12-3 or TRBV12-4 to TRBJ2-3; D gene unclear. The receptor comes from a boy under two years old with acute myeloid leukemia, due to receive a stem cell transplant. Specimen: PBMCs, collected before TCRalphabeta/CD19-depleted stem cell transplant. CDR3: CASSPPELGDTQYF. The CDR3 coding sequence is TGTGCCAGCAGTCCTCCCGAGCTAGGGGATACGCAGTATTTT.